These 23 T cell receptor beta chains came from one sample sequenced in a study of T cell responses to AZD1222 COVID-19 vaccine. TCRdb's copy holds only in-frame clones and misses some; the assay was immunoSEQ multiplex PCR. The sample carries roughly 150,000 clones, about 88% recorded once. The material sequenced was peripheral blood, taken on day 0 of AZD1222 vaccination. The receptor set was obtained from an adult in good health.

This sequence joins TRBV28 and TRBJ1-1; a weak D match, TRBD1 (5 bases). Trimming took 5 bases from V and 4 from J, leaving 17 bases between them. This CDR3 has 15 residues. Germline V gives CDR1 MDHEN, CDR2 SYDVKM. The CDR3 is CASSRQRGGRTEAFF. In DNA form, the CDR3 reads TGTGCCAGCAGTCGACAAAGGGGTGGGCGCACTGAAGCTTTCTTT.

The genes are TRBV10-2 and TRBJ1-2, with 7 positions matching TRBD1. This CDR3 contains 13 residues. CDR1 WSHSY and CDR2 SAAADI come from the germline V gene. With 3 bases clipped from V and 3 bases from J, the junction kept 1 base outside the gene matches. The CDR3 sequence: CASSDGTDYGYTF. For the CDR3, the DNA is TGCGCCAGCAGTGATGGGACAGACTATGGCTACACCTTC.

This chain uses TRBV3-1 (or the pseudogene TRBV3-2) with TRBJ1-2, with TRBD1 as a possible D gene (5 bases). Germline assignment: CDR1 LGHDT and CDR2 YNNKEL (reference sequence). The CDR3 sequence is 14 residues long. V lost 3 bases and J 5 bases, leaving 13 bases between the germline ends. The CDR3 here is CASSHRDSKYGYTF. In DNA form, the CDR3 reads TGTGCCAGCAGCCACAGGGACTCCAAATATGGCTACACCTTC.

The chain couples TRBV18 to TRBJ1-2; maybe TRBD1 (6 bases). The CDR3 covers 13 residues. Germline values: CDR1 KGHSH, CDR2 LQKENI. Trimming shortened V by 4 bases and J by 2 bases, and 8 bases separated the two germline ends. CDR3 sequence: CASSLDSNYGYTF. The CDR3 DNA reads as TGTGCCAGCTCACTGGACAGCAACTATGGCTACACCTTC.

CDR3 DNA sequence: TGCGCCAGCAGAATAAACGGGGGCAGAACTCCTGGAAACACCATATATTTT. Translating gives CASRINGGRTPGNTIYF. The chain combines TRBV5-1 with TRBJ1-3; TRBD1 is a possible D gene (6 bases). The CDR3 length is 17 residues. Trimming pared 5 bases from V and 2 bases from J, leaving 20 bases between. Germline CDR1 is SGHRS and CDR2 is YFSETQ.

The chain joins TRBV7-2 to TRBJ2-7; D not resolved. Trimming stripped 0 bases from V and 5 bases from J, with 11 bases between. CDR3 length: 14 residues. Germline V gives CDR1 SGHTA, CDR2 FQGNSA. CDR3 sequence reads: CASSLAGIGDEQYF. In DNA form, the CDR3 reads TGTGCCAGCAGCTTAGCAGGGATCGGCGACGAGCAGTACTTC.

The rearrangement links TRBV4-2 to TRBJ2-3, with TRBD2 as a possible D gene (6 bases). Trimming took off 7 bases at V and 0 bases at J, with 14 bases between the two ends. Looked up from germline, CDR1 is LGHNA and CDR2 is YNFKEQ. This CDR3 is built from 15 residues. CDR3 coding DNA: TGTGCCAGCATATTTGAGGCGGGGAGCACAGATACGCAGTATTTT. Its translation is CASIFEAGSTDTQYF.

This chain connects TRBV15 to TRBJ1-3; TRBD1 is a possible D gene (6 bases). The CDR3 has 15 amino acids. CDR1 LNHNV and CDR2 YYDKDF come from the germline V gene (reference sequence). Trimming pared 6 bases from V and 0 bases from J, leaving 12 bases between. The CDR3 region is CATRQGILSGNTIYF. The CDR3 coding sequence is TGTGCCACCAGACAGGGAATTCTCTCTGGAAACACCATATATTTT.

The gene calls are TRBV5-4 and TRBJ2-2; D gene unclear. Trimming shortened V by 4 bases and J by 4 bases, and 8 bases separated the two germline ends. Germline V gives CDR1 SGHNT, CDR2 YYREEE (reference sequence). CDR3 length equals 13 residues. The CDR3 loop reads CASSISSTGELFF. CDR3 nucleotides: TGTGCCAGCAGCATTAGTAGCACCGGGGAGCTGTTTTTT. The variable domain in full, completed from reference TRBV5-4 and TRBJ2-2, reads ETGVTQSPTHLIKTRGQQVTLRCSSQSGHNTVSWYQQALGQGPQFIFQYYREEENGRGNFPPRFSGLQFPNYSSELNVNALELDDSALYLCASSISSTGELFFGEGSRLTVL.

This clone came up once. The rearrangement uses TRBV28 and TRBJ1-5; 9 nucleotides line up with TRBD1. The germline V gene encodes CDR1 MDHEN and CDR2 SYDVKM. There are 14 residues in the CDR3. The junction had 10 bases not matched to a gene; V was cut back by 8 bases and J by 8 bases. The CDR3 region is CASATGGRFEPQHF. CDR3 DNA: TGTGCCAGCGCCACAGGGGGCCGATTCGAGCCCCAGCATTTT.

The gene calls are TRBV11-2 and TRBJ1-6; D call uncertain. Per the germline V gene, CDR1 is SGHAT and CDR2 is FQNNGV. CDR3 length: 18 amino acids. V lost 8 bases to trimming and J lost 0 bases, with 20 bases between them. CDR3 protein: CASRWSLKISSYNSPLHF. In nucleotides, the CDR3 is TGTGCCAGCCGATGGAGCCTCAAGATAAGCTCCTATAATTCACCCCTCCACTTT. Filled out from reference TRBV11-2 and TRBJ1-6, the complete variable domain reads EAGVAQSPRYKIIEKRQSVAFWCNPISGHATLYWYQQILGQGPKLLIQFQNNGVVDDSQLPKDRFSAERLKGVDSTLKIQPAKLEDSAVYLCASRWSLKISSYNSPLHFGNGTRLTVT.

The genes are TRBV7-8 and TRBJ2-5; a possible D gene is TRBD1 (5 bases). V lost 4 bases to trimming and J lost 5 bases, with 17 bases between them. Germline loops: CDR1 SGHVS, CDR2 FQNEAQ. CDR3 length equals 15 residues. Here the CDR3 reads CASSSRQGRVETQYF. CDR3 DNA sequence: TGTGCCAGCAGCTCGCGTCAGGGCAGGGTGGAGACCCAGTACTTC.

The rearrangement uses TRBV11-2 and TRBJ2-1; 10 bases agree with TRBD2. This CDR3 is 16 amino acids long. CDR1 is SGHAT and CDR2 is FQNNGV in the germline V gene. V was pared by 5 bases and J by 4 bases, with 8 bases of the junction left unmatched. The CDR3 spells CASSKSSGSNYNEQFF. DNA of the CDR3: TGTGCCAGCAGCAAATCTAGCGGGAGTAATTACAATGAGCAGTTCTTC. Full variable domain (remainder filled in from reference TRBV11-2 and TRBJ2-1): EAGVAQSPRYKIIEKRQSVAFWCNPISGHATLYWYQQILGQGPKLLIQFQNNGVVDDSQLPKDRFSAERLKGVDSTLKIQPAKLEDSAVYLCASSKSSGSNYNEQFFGPGTRLTVL.

This chain connects TRBV7-2 to TRBJ1-1; no clear D. Germline V gives CDR1 SGHTA, CDR2 FQGNSA. The ends were cut back, 4 bases at V and 1 base at J, with 4 bases in the middle. The CDR3 contains 12 residues. CDR3 coding DNA: TGTGCCAGCAGCTCTCCGAACACTGAAGCTTTCTTT. Protein: CASSSPNTEAFF.

This clone was seen a handful of times. The chain is built from TRBV7-9 and TRBJ1-1, with TRBD1 matching 7 bases. The ends lost 1 base at V and 4 bases at J; junction bases unmatched: 9. This CDR3 is 16 amino acids long. Germline values: CDR1 SEHNR, CDR2 FQNEAQ (reference sequence). The CDR3 sequence is CASSLGQRGRRTEAFF. CDR3 in DNA: TGTGCCAGCAGCTTAGGACAGAGGGGGCGACGCACTGAAGCTTTCTTT.

This rearrangement joins TRBV4-2 to TRBJ1-2, with 10 bases matching TRBD1. V was pared by 1 base and J by 4 bases, with 6 bases of the junction left unmatched. Germline-derived CDR1 and CDR2 are LGHNA and YNFKEQ. The length of the CDR3 is 16 residues. The CDR3 DNA reads as TGTGCCAGCAGCCAAGGAGACGGGACAGGGGTCTATGGCTACACCTTC. Its protein product is CASSQGDGTGVYGYTF.

For the CDR3, the DNA is TGTGCCAGCAGCCCCCGGCTTGGGATGGGCGGCGAGCAGTACTTC. Translating gives CASSPRLGMGGEQYF. The V call is TRBV14, the J call TRBJ2-7; no clear D gene. The germline CDR1 and CDR2 sequences are SGHDN and FVKESK. Trimming pared 4 bases from V and 6 bases from J, leaving 19 bases between. The CDR3 extends over 15 amino acids.

CDR3 in DNA: TGTGCCAGCAGTGACTCGACCGGGCCGAAAGGCACCGGGGAGCTGTTTTTT. It codes for CASSDSTGPKGTGELFF. The chain is built from TRBV6-4 and TRBJ2-2; no clear D gene. The CDR3 loop spans 17 amino acids. V was shortened by 0 bases and J by 4 bases, with 15 bases between the two germline ends. Germline CDR1 and CDR2: MRHNA and SNTAGT.

This clone was observed a few times. V is TRBV11-3 and J is TRBJ1-5; D gene ambiguous. The germline V gene has CDR1 SGHNT and CDR2 YENEEA. CDR3 size: 14 residues. Trimming pared 4 bases from V and 1 base from J, leaving 8 bases between. The CDR3 is CASSYYSSNQPQHF. CDR3 nucleotide sequence: TGTGCCAGCAGCTATTATTCAAGCAATCAGCCCCAGCATTTT.

The V call is TRBV10-2, the J call TRBJ2-1, with no clear D. Germline values: CDR1 WSHSY, CDR2 SAAADI. This CDR3 comprises 14 residues. The germline V and J ends were trimmed by 4 bases and 0 bases, with 7 bases remaining between them. CDR3 sequence reads: CASSASDSYNEQFF. Here the CDR3 DNA reads TGCGCCAGCAGTGCATCGGACTCCTACAATGAGCAGTTCTTC.

In DNA, the CDR3 is TGTGCCAGCACCAGGACAGGAGCTTACGAGCAGTACTTC. Translated: CASTRTGAYEQYF. The chain is built from TRBV6-5 and TRBJ2-7, with TRBD1 matching over 7 bases. The V gene's germline CDR1 is MNHEY and CDR2 SVGAGI. V shed 7 bases, J shed 4 bases, and the junction held 7 bases outside the gene matches. This CDR3 region has 13 residues.

The chain couples TRBV5-1 to TRBJ2-7, with a tentative D call TRBD1 (7 bases). V was shortened by 4 bases and J by 2 bases, with 13 bases between the two germline ends. The CDR3 is 14 amino acids. CDR1 is SGHRS, CDR2 YFSETQ, per germline. CDR3 loop: CASSRRGQTYEQYF. CDR3 nucleotide sequence: TGCGCCAGCAGCCGGCGGGGACAGACCTACGAGCAGTACTTC.

The V gene is TRBV5-5, the J gene TRBJ2-7, with D unresolved. The CDR3 runs to 14 residues. Germline V gene lookup returns CDR1 SGHKS and CDR2 YYEKEE (reference sequence). Trimming stripped 4 bases from V and 1 base from J, with 12 bases between. In DNA form, the CDR3 reads TGTGCCAGCAGCCCACTATCGAGTTCCTACGAGCAGTACTTC. Residues: CASSPLSSSYEQYF.